Listed below are T cell receptor beta chains from one sample, sequenced in a study of blood T cell repertoires in COVID-19. Here immunoSEQ multiplex PCR was the method, and the copy in TCRdb shows in-frame clones only, minus some. The data hold about 110,000 clones, with around 64% observed a single time. Sequences were obtained from peripheral blood. Receptors were obtained from a middle-aged woman with acute or convalescent COVID-19. Each CDR3 is given with its conserved first and last residue. Fields, in order: CDR3 length, clone size, V gene, D gene, J gene, CDR3 protein, CDR3 DNA. A D gene is named only where the DNA matches it firmly. The size of a clone is reported for some rows only, either as once, few or many, or as a class for expanded clones.

cdr3_length: 14; clone_size: once; v_call: TRBV28; d_call: .; j_call: TRBJ1-1; cdr3_aa: CASSWPGMNTEAFF; cdr3_nt: TGTGCCAGCAGTTGGCCAGGAATGAACACTGAAGCTTTCTTT
cdr3_length: 13; clone_size: .; v_call: TRBV27; d_call: .; j_call: TRBJ2-7; cdr3_aa: CASSRLGNYEQYF; cdr3_nt: TGTGCCAGCAGTAGACTGGGTAACTACGAGCAGTACTTC
cdr3_length: 13; clone_size: .; v_call: TRBV5-4; d_call: .; j_call: TRBJ1-2; cdr3_aa: CASSTQGDYGYTF; cdr3_nt: TGTGCCAGCAGCACCCAGGGTGACTATGGCTACACCTTC
cdr3_length: 14; clone_size: .; v_call: TRBV6-5; d_call: .; j_call: TRBJ1-5; cdr3_aa: CASSYQRAGLNQHF; cdr3_nt: TGTGCCAGCAGTTACCAACGAGCAGGGTTAAACCAGCATTTT
cdr3_length: 13; clone_size: .; v_call: TRBV29-1; d_call: .; j_call: TRBJ2-3; cdr3_aa: CSVTRDLAGSQYF; cdr3_nt: TGCAGCGTTACCCGGGATCTAGCAGGTTCGCAGTATTTT
cdr3_length: 13; clone_size: once; v_call: TRBV9; d_call: .; j_call: TRBJ2-1; cdr3_aa: CASSVAGSSEQFF; cdr3_nt: TGTGCCAGCAGCGTAGCTGGTTCGAGTGAGCAGTTCTTC
cdr3_length: 15; clone_size: .; v_call: TRBV28; d_call: .; j_call: TRBJ2-1; cdr3_aa: CASSLGGTVYNEQFF; cdr3_nt: TGTGCCAGCAGTTTGGGCGGGACGGTCTACAATGAGCAGTTCTTC
cdr3_length: 14; clone_size: .; v_call: TRBV7-9; d_call: .; j_call: TRBJ2-5; cdr3_aa: CASSHTAGLQTQYF; cdr3_nt: TGTGCCAGCAGCCACACGGCAGGGTTGCAGACCCAGTACTTC
cdr3_length: 15; clone_size: .; v_call: TRBV28; d_call: .; j_call: TRBJ2-7; cdr3_aa: CASKETGFVRDEQYF; cdr3_nt: TGTGCCAGCAAGGAGACAGGTTTTGTGCGGGACGAGCAGTACTTC
cdr3_length: 14; clone_size: .; v_call: TRBV28; d_call: TRBD1; j_call: TRBJ1-1; cdr3_aa: CASSSTGDYTEAFF; cdr3_nt: TGTGCCAGCAGCTCGACAGGGGATTACACTGAAGCTTTCTTT
cdr3_length: 13; clone_size: .; v_call: TRBV19; d_call: TRBD1; j_call: TRBJ1-6; cdr3_aa: CASSLGQDSPLHF; cdr3_nt: TGTGCCAGTAGTCTGGGACAGGATTCACCCCTCCACTTT
cdr3_length: 14; clone_size: .; v_call: TRBV10-1; d_call: TRBD2; j_call: TRBJ2-7; cdr3_aa: CASSWTSGGEEQYF; cdr3_nt: TGCGCCAGCAGTTGGACTAGCGGGGGGGAAGAGCAGTACTTC
cdr3_length: 17; clone_size: .; v_call: TRBV5-1; d_call: .; j_call: TRBJ2-5; cdr3_aa: CASSFGGDSSAGETQYF; cdr3_nt: TGCGCCAGCAGCTTCGGGGGGGACAGCTCGGCTGGGGAGACCCAGTACTTC
cdr3_length: 15; clone_size: few; v_call: TRBV4-1; d_call: TRBD1; j_call: TRBJ1-5; cdr3_aa: CASSQAGQGNQPQHF; cdr3_nt: TGCGCCAGCAGCCAGGCGGGACAGGGGAATCAGCCCCAGCATTTT
cdr3_length: 17; clone_size: .; v_call: TRBV3-1/TRBV3-2; d_call: .; j_call: TRBJ2-5; cdr3_aa: CASSQDWSVLAGETQYF; cdr3_nt: TGTGCCAGCAGCCAAGATTGGAGTGTACTAGCCGGGGAGACCCAGTACTTC
cdr3_length: 16; clone_size: once; v_call: TRBV28; d_call: .; j_call: TRBJ2-1; cdr3_aa: CASSSTDSASYNEQFF; cdr3_nt: TGTGCCAGCAGTTCAACGGACAGTGCCTCCTACAATGAGCAGTTCTTC
cdr3_length: 15; clone_size: .; v_call: TRBV19; d_call: .; j_call: TRBJ1-5; cdr3_aa: CASNDRTFSNQPQHF; cdr3_nt: TGTGCCAGTAATGACAGGACCTTTAGCAATCAGCCCCAGCATTTT
cdr3_length: 15; clone_size: .; v_call: TRBV7-6; d_call: .; j_call: TRBJ1-6; cdr3_aa: CASSSGQNFNSPLHF; cdr3_nt: TGTGCCAGCAGCTCCGGACAGAACTTTAATTCACCCCTCCACTTT
cdr3_length: 13; clone_size: .; v_call: TRBV12-3/TRBV12-4; d_call: .; j_call: TRBJ1-2; cdr3_aa: CASSLIRGDGYTF; cdr3_nt: TGTGCCAGCAGTTTAATAAGGGGCGATGGCTACACCTTC
cdr3_length: 14; clone_size: .; v_call: TRBV5-4; d_call: .; j_call: TRBJ2-5; cdr3_aa: CASSLTAAQETQYF; cdr3_nt: TGTGCCAGCAGCTTGACAGCGGCCCAAGAGACCCAGTACTTC
cdr3_length: 14; clone_size: .; v_call: TRBV11-1; d_call: .; j_call: TRBJ1-6; cdr3_aa: CASSLGHLNSPLHF; cdr3_nt: TGTGCCAGCAGCCTGGGGCACCTTAATTCACCCCTCCACTTT
cdr3_length: 15; clone_size: .; v_call: TRBV2; d_call: TRBD1; j_call: TRBJ2-1; cdr3_aa: CASSEQGARRNEQFF; cdr3_nt: TGTGCCAGCAGTGAACAGGGGGCGAGACGCAATGAGCAGTTCTTC
cdr3_length: 13; clone_size: .; v_call: TRBV28; d_call: .; j_call: TRBJ2-7; cdr3_aa: CASCSTAPYEQYF; cdr3_nt: TGTGCCAGCTGTTCTACCGCCCCTTACGAGCAGTACTTC
cdr3_length: 15; clone_size: .; v_call: TRBV9; d_call: .; j_call: TRBJ2-3; cdr3_aa: CASSPHRSLGDTQYF; cdr3_nt: TGTGCCAGCAGCCCCCACCGTTCCCTCGGTGATACGCAGTATTTT
cdr3_length: 12; clone_size: few; v_call: TRBV12-3/TRBV12-4; d_call: .; j_call: TRBJ1-3; cdr3_aa: CASSLRGNTIYF; cdr3_nt: TGTGCCAGCAGTTTGCGGGGAAACACCATATATTTT
cdr3_length: 16; clone_size: .; v_call: TRBV4-1; d_call: .; j_call: TRBJ2-3; cdr3_aa: CASSPIAWGGTDTQYF; cdr3_nt: TGCGCCAGCAGCCCGATTGCATGGGGCGGCACAGATACGCAGTATTTT
cdr3_length: 13; clone_size: few; v_call: TRBV7-8; d_call: .; j_call: TRBJ1-1; cdr3_aa: CASSLGGGTEAFF; cdr3_nt: TGTGCCAGCAGCTTAGGGGGGGGGACTGAAGCTTTCTTT
cdr3_length: 18; clone_size: .; v_call: TRBV7-2; d_call: .; j_call: TRBJ2-2; cdr3_aa: CASSFKVRGGRGTGELFF; cdr3_nt: TGTGCCAGCAGCTTCAAGGTCAGGGGAGGCAGGGGGACCGGGGAGCTGTTTTTT
cdr3_length: 13; clone_size: .; v_call: TRBV6-5; d_call: .; j_call: TRBJ1-5; cdr3_aa: CASTSYSNQPQHF; cdr3_nt: TGTGCCAGCACCTCGTATAGCAATCAGCCCCAGCATTTT
cdr3_length: 15; clone_size: .; v_call: TRBV15; d_call: TRBD1; j_call: TRBJ2-5; cdr3_aa: CATSRDRTQQETQYF; cdr3_nt: TGTGCCACCAGCAGGGACAGGACTCAACAAGAGACCCAGTACTTC